This TCR beta chain comes out of a study of regulatory T cells in long-lasting Graves disease (dated by TCRdb to the early 2020s). Regarding the study in general: Patients with newly diagnosed Graves' disease had been on antithyroid drugs for under 3 months. Peripheral blood TCR sequencing and RNA sequencing compared persistent Graves' disease patients with newly diagnosed Graves' disease patients. TCR sequencing covered some 13 persistent and around 20 newly diagnosed Graves' disease patients, some 35 samples in total. The study took place in China and was registered as a clinical trial.

The label giving this sample's time point can be read as: newly diagnosed GD, antithyroid drugs for less than 3 months. For both TCR sequencing and RNA sequencing, RNA was extracted from PBMCs in TRIzol. Graves' disease was diagnosed according to American Thyroid Association guidelines. The patients came from an endocrinology department in Xi'an, China. Each patient gave about 10 milliliters of peripheral blood, collected in an EDTA anticoagulant tube. Ficoll Paque Plus density gradient separation was used to isolate PBMCs, and no further T cell sorting was done. An Agilent 2100 Bioanalyzer and agarose gel were used to assess RNA quality, and a NanoDrop 2000 was used to measure RNA concentration. Study-wide conclusions, independent of this receptor: Peripheral blood alone was examined, since thyroid tissue, which constituted the primary lesion, could not be accessed. The small sample size was acknowledged by the authors as a limitation that may reduce accuracy. Sequencing and analysis were restricted to the TCR beta chain. Lower TCR Shannon entropy and fewer highly expanded clones were observed in persistent Graves' disease patients than in newly diagnosed patients, which suggested clonal expansion. More public clonotypes were shared among persistent patients (approximately 3,000) than among newly diagnosed patients (roughly 1,000). Preferential use of TRBV28, TRBJ1-2 and TRBJ2-5 was observed in persistent disease, whereas TRBV20-1 and TRBJ2-1 were favored in newly diagnosed disease.

The V end gives up 6 bases and the J end 0 bases, leaving 5 bases in the junction not matched to a gene. Counted from cysteine to phenylalanine, this CDR3 has 15 amino acids. The read is trimmed to its CDR3 DNA, 45 bases read in frame from base 1. The germline V gene (reference sequence) provides CDR1 MNHEY and CDR2 SMNVEV. The library was obtained by multiplex PCR. Instrument on record: Illumina HiSeq 4000. To build TCR beta libraries, CDR3 regions were amplified by Arm-PCR using iRepertoire HTBI primers. Gel purification was performed on PCR products prior to sequencing. The authors processed their data as follows. Gene usage analysis of CDR3 amino acid clonotypes relied on the roughly 60 TRBV and 12 to 15 TRBJ segments identified across samples. COPE and FqMerger were used to merge the filtered high-quality paired reads into contigs. Contigs were aligned with BLAST to IMGT TRBV, TRBD and TRBJ reference genes, and CDR3 was defined per IMGT. Any clonotype with a frequency above 0.1% was counted as a highly expanded clone. Shannon entropy served as the measure of repertoire diversity, while the Gini coefficient captured V-J evenness. A clonotype found in more than one individual was treated as public. TCRdb trimmed public reads at Q25 via fastp, called clones via MiXCR and kept in-frame beta chains. Rows are combined by CDR3 protein, so each entry shows the most common genes and DNA. These V and J calls derive from TCRdb rather than the authors' analysis. Here the sample has about 560,000 distinct CDR3 sequences; 15% to 20% occur a single time. More than 10% of the sample is in the top ten clones.

Only a few counts were recorded for this clonotype. Its antigen is unknown. No much larger clonotype is one base removed from it; base qualities were not supplied. Another study also made use of these data, one on T cells in Graves' hyperthyroidism and ophthalmopathy. As that second paper reports: Stable Graves' hyperthyroidism was defined as no progression to ophthalmopathy during 18 months of follow-up. Hyperthyroidism patients were aged 18 to 65 years and newly diagnosed, with disease duration of less than 2 months. Exclusion was applied to patients with uncontrolled infections, other autoimmune diseases, pregnancy or lactation. Clinical symptoms, serum thyroxine and TRAb, thyroid ultrasound, and orbital computed tomography formed the basis for the diagnoses. A first-round RT-PCR of the TCR CDR3 used the HTBI primer set with the Qiagen OneStep RT-PCR kit. Most expanded thyroid clonotypes (frequency above 0.001) were also detected in blood, suggesting blood repertoires may reflect thyroid immune responses. Ophthalmopathy was separated from stable hyperthyroidism by a 13 V-J signature model, with roughly 88% sensitivity and about 81% specificity obtained in cross-validation and 80%/75% obtained in testing. During validation, the model predicted progression to ophthalmopathy a median of about 5.9 months ahead of onset, with more than 60% sensitivity and 72.22% specificity. TCR V-J signatures able to tell the groups apart were searched for in a discovery cohort of 100 patients, of whom around 43 had Graves' ophthalmopathy and around 57 had stable Graves' hyperthyroidism. An independent validation cohort of around 19 hyperthyroidism patients and 17 patients who later progressed to ophthalmopathy tested prospective prediction of ophthalmopathy. The approximately 100 discovery patients were divided at random into training and test sets in a 7:3 ratio. In addition, the study compared T-cell repertoires in thyroid tissue and in blood from over 5 Graves' hyperthyroidism patients. Following sampling, methimazole starting at 30 mg daily was given to hyperthyroidism patients, and high-dose intravenous methylprednisolone was given to ophthalmopathy patients. The libraries were constructed in a second round of multiplex PCR and then size-selected and purified. The libraries were sequenced on an Illumina HiSeq2000 using paired-end 100 bp reads. SOAPnuke was used to process the raw data, throwing out any read that contained adapters or uncalled bases, had a mean Phred below 15, or lacked an exact constant-primer or identifier match. COPE v1.2.5 was used to merge the high-quality paired reads, and each unique nucleotide sequence was defined as a clonotype. MiTCR v1.1 was used to align clonotypes to the IMGT TRBV, TRBD and TRBJ reference segments. The analysis included only V-J combinations with a frequency above 0.0001, which together covered approximately 99% of the repertoires. The TCS score was defined as the ratio of F50 (clonal expansion) to E x V (chaos), calculated using BLOSUM62-based TCRdist between CDR3 peptides within each V-J. Welch's t-statistics and random forest reduced around 520 V-J features to some 14, which were used in a naive Bayes classifier (R e1071). No statistical method was used to fix the sample size in advance, and group allocation was not hidden from the investigators. According to the paper, TCR Vbeta CDR3 sequencing was carried out on approximately 140 peripheral blood samples, which came from approximately 43 ophthalmopathy, some 73 hyperthyroidism and some 17 progressor patients.

The sequence came from a man aged 18 to 30 with Graves disease. Donor details come from another sample of the same person, matched by shared clones. Here the chain combines TRBV27 and TRBJ1-5; 7 central bases correspond to TRBD1. This sample comprised peripheral blood mononuclear cells (PBMCs), obtained at new diagnosis, from a patient treated with antithyroid drugs. This receptor carries the CDR3 CASSSTGSSNQPQHF. The bases read TGTGCCAGCAGCTCGACAGGGTCTAGCAATCAGCCCCAGCATTTT.